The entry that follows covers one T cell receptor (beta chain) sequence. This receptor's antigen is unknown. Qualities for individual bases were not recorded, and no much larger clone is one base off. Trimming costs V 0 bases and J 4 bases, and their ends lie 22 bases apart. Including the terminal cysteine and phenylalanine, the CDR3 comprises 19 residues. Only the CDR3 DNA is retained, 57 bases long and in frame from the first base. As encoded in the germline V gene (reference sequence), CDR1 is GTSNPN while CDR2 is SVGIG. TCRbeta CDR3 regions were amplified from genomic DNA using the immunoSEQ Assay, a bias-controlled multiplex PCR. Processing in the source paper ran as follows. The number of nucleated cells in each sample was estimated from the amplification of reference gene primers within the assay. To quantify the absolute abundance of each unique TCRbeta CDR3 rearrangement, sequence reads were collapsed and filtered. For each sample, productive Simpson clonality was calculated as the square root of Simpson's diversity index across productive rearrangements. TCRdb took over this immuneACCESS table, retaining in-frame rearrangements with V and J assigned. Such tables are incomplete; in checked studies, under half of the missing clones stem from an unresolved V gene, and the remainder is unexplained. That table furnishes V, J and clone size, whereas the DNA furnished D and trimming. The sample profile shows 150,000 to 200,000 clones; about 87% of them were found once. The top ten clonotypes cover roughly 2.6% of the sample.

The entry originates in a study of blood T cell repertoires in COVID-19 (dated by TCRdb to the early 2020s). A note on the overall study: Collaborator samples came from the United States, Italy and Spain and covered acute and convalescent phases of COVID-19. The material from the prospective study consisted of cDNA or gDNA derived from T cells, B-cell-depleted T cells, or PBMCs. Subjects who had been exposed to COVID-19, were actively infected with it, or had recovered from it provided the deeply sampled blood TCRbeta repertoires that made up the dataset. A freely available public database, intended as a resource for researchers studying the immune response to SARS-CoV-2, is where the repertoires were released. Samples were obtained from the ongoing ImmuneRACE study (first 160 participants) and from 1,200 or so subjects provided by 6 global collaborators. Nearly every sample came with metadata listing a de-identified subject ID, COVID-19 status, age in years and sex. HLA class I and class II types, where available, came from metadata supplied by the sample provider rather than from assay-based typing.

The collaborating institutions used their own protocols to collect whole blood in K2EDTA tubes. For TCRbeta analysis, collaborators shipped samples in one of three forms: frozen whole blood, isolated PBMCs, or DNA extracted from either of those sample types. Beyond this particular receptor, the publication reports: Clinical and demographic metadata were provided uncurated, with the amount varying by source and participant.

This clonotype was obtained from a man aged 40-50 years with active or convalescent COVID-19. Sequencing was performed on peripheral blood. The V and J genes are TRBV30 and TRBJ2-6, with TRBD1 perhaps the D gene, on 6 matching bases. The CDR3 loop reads CAWSVEGQGISSGANVLTF. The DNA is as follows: TGTGCCTGGAGTGTCGAAGGCCAGGGGATCTCTTCCGGGGCCAACGTCCTGACTTTC.